This TCR beta chain was documented in a study of identical twins. Study results and limitations: The study found weaker excess twin sharing in beta out-of-frame sequences.

Trimming removed 3 bases from V and 0 bases from J, with 14 bases in between. CDR1 and CDR2 (germline): SGHRS, YFSETQ. The CDR3 runs 16 residues. TCRdb recomputed calls from the 5' RACE reads with MiXCR, one row per CDR3 protein. The data contain roughly 290,000 distinct CDR3 sequences, more than 8% of them singletons. This clonotype has a count of ten or more. Its antigen is still unknown. These data were likewise used in another study, on yellow fever vaccine responses in identical twins.

The TCR was taken from a woman aged 18-29 years in good health. Sequencing input: CD8+ T cells sorted from blood. This chain joins TRBV5-1 and TRBJ2-3; maybe TRBD1 (5 bases). The CDR3 protein is CASSSGHPPSTDTQYF. CDR3 nucleotides: TGCGCCAGCAGCTCTGGACACCCTCCTAGCACAGATACGCAGTATTTT.